This TCR beta chain appears in the sequencing data of a study of T cells in Graves' hyperthyroidism and ophthalmopathy. There were TCR beta CDR3 regions amplified from RNA transcripts. A first-round RT-PCR of the TCR CDR3 used the HTBI primer set. From the multiplex PCR reads, TCRdb called clonotypes with MiXCR, one entry per CDR3 protein. The sample holds around 450,000 distinct CDR3 sequences, approximately 14% seen once. Deletions cut 6 bases from V and 0 bases from J, with 26 bases between. Germline V gene lookup returns CDR1 MNHEY and CDR2 SMNVEV (reference sequence). This CDR3 region has 19 residues. Absent ophthalmopathy progression within 18 months defined stable Graves' hyperthyroidism. There are many counts of this clonotype.

The chain has TRBV27 and TRBJ1-2; D is unclear. This clonotype originated in a woman younger than 35 with Graves' hyperthyroidism. The sequenced sample consisted of blood. The CDR3, as DNA: TGTGCCAGCAGCCGTGGAGGTAGCGCCGTCTGGACTGCTAACTATGGCTACACCTTC. Protein: CASSRGGSAVWTANYGYTF.